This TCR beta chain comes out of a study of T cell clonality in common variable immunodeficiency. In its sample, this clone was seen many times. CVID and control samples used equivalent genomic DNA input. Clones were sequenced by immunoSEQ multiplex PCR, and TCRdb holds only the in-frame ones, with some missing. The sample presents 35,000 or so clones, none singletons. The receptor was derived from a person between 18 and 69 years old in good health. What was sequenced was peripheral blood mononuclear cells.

The DNA read from the CDR3 is TGCGCCAGCAGCCAAATGATTCAGGGCTCCCAATCCTACGAG. It specifies CASSQMIQGSQSYE. In full, the CDR3 reads CASSQMIQGSQSYEQYF. The chain links TRBV4-1 to TRBJ2-7; D possibly corresponds to TRBD1 (5 bases). The DNA ends 3 residues before the CDR3 does, and the rest of the CDR3 is filled in from the germline J gene. V shed 2 bases and J shed 1 base, with 18 bases lying between them. Germline loops: CDR1 MGHRA, CDR2 YSYEKL. The CDR3 length is 17 residues.